This entry is about one T cell receptor beta chain. This entry comes from a study of blood T cell repertoires in COVID-19. Looking at the study overall: From the United States, Italy and Spain came samples of acute and convalescent COVID-19. Sources were T cells, B-cell-depleted T cells, or PBMCs; the material itself was cDNA or gDNA.

In the original workflow: Nucleated cell counts were estimated from reference gene primer amplification. Data came from immunoSEQ multiplex PCR; TCRdb stores just in-frame clones and leaves some out. V, J and clone size were drawn from that table, and D and trimming were deduced from the DNA. Of about 150,000 clones detected, approximately 82% appear once; the ten largest clones hold about an eighth. CDR1 is SGHTA, CDR2 FQGTGA, per germline. The V segment lost 5 bases and the J segment 6 bases; nucleotides outside the gene matches: 6. The CDR3 is 14 residues long. Sample: peripheral blood. The chain recombines TRBV7-3 with TRBJ2-5, with 10 nucleotides matching TRBD1. The receptor was isolated from a man aged 70-80 years who had recovered from COVID-19. As DNA, the CDR3 is TGTGCCAGCAGCCCCGGGACAGGGGATAAGACCCAGTACTTC. This gives the protein CASSPGTGDKTQYF.